A single sample gave rise to the 7 T cell receptor beta chains below, sequenced in a study of tumor-infiltrating lymphocytes in primary liver carcinoma. From 20-30 mg of unsorted bulk tissue, DNA and RNA were co-extracted together. Total RNA (approximately 500 ng) served as template for TCR beta cDNA synthesis primed by a constant-region primer. Slightly modified ARM-PCR served as the procedure for the TCR beta libraries. These libraries came from three rounds of nested multiplex PCR. Rounds one and two of PCR, each of about 10 cycles, were primed with TRBV1-TRBV30 forward primers and a C-beta reverse primer. Each CDR3 protein is one row after TCRdb ran MiXCR on the multiplex PCR reads. The sample yields about 20,000 distinct CDR3 sequences, 65% to 85% seen once. Material for sequencing was liver tumor tissue from sampling region 4. Subset given: tumor region T4, right-lateral pole. These receptors came from a woman aged 30 to 39 with primary liver carcinoma and hepatitis B virus infection.

For this clonotype: The CDR3 end shows no conserved phenylalanine or tryptophan, and so a read error is likely. J is TRBJ1-2 and V is TRBV4-3; tentative D call: TRBD1 (5 bases). V gave up 9 bases and J gave up 1 base, with 18 bases separating them. Germline V gene sequence: CDR1 LGHNA, CDR2 YSLEER. The CDR3 is 15 residues long. The CDR3 nucleotides read TGCGCCAGTTGCCAAGAGATTCAGGGTAACTATGGCTACACCTAC. It yields the protein CASCQEIQGNYGYTY.

Details on this clonotype: A junction boundary mismatches the germline segment, possibly from a read error. The chain has TRBV11-2 and TRBJ2-1; no firm D call. The CDR3 is made up of 12 amino acids. The germline V gene has CDR1 SGHAT and CDR2 FQNNGV. This chain's CDR3 is CTSSFPNGEQFF. For the CDR3, the DNA is TGTACCAGCAGTTTTCCTAATGGTGAGCAGTTCTTC.

For this clonotype: A junction boundary mismatches the germline segment, possibly from a read error. For the CDR3, the DNA is TGTGCCAGCAGCAAAGGAGAGAGGGCCGTGACCCAGTACTTC. Translation: CASSKGERAVTQYF. The rearrangement links TRBV4-1 to TRBJ2-5, with a possible D match to TRBD2 (5 bases). The CDR3 is 14 residues long. The germline V gene encodes CDR1 MGHRA and CDR2 YSYEKL.

On this clonotype itself: A much larger clone is a single base away; this may be a read error. The gene calls are TRBV9 and TRBJ1-1; D gene unclear. CDR1 and CDR2 (germline): SGDLS, YYNGEE. CDR3 size: 13 residues. In DNA, the CDR3 is TGTACCAGCAGCGACGGAAATAAGGCTGAAGCTTTCTTT. As protein: CTSSDGNKAEAFF.

The chain links TRBV6-5 to TRBJ2-7, with D possibly being TRBD1 (5 bases). The CDR3 totals 15 residues. The V gene lost 2 bases and the J gene lost 0 bases, with 11 bases spanning the gap. The germline V gene has CDR1 MNHEY and CDR2 SVGAGI. Here the CDR3 reads CASSYEDNNSYEQYF. DNA for the CDR3: TGTGCCAGCAGTTACGAGGACAACAACTCCTACGAGCAGTACTTC.

The rearrangement uses TRBV11-2 and TRBJ2-4; 15 nucleotides line up with TRBD2. The CDR3 runs 21 residues. Losses at the gene ends were 7 bases for V and 8 bases for J; bases not matched to a gene: 24. Germline V gene sequence: CDR1 SGHAT, CDR2 FQNNGV. CDR3 sequence reads: CASIHAGTFTGTSGRQDIQYF. CDR3 DNA: TGTGCCAGCATCCATGCCGGGACATTTACCGGGACTAGCGGGAGGCAAGACATTCAGTACTTC.

As to this clonotype: The junction departs from the called germline gene at one end, perhaps through a read error. The V gene is TRBV7-8, the J gene TRBJ1-5; 7 bases agree with TRBD1. The CDR3 covers 15 residues. Germline CDR1 is SGHVS and CDR2 is FQNEAQ. The CDR3 nucleotides read TGTGCCAGCAGCTTACTTGTAACAGGGGACAAGTCCCAGCAATTT. This encodes CASSLLVTGDKSQQF.